This passage covers 7 T cell receptor beta chains from one sample sequenced in a study of T cells after posttransplantation cyclophosphamide. A marrow graft followed busulfan-fludarabine conditioning, with cyclophosphamide on days +3 and +4. Sequencing was performed with immunoSEQ multiplex PCR; in TCRdb, only in-frame clones are kept and a portion is missing. The sample lists around 18,000 clones, over 60% seen once, with around a third in the top ten. This sample comprised CD8+ T cells sorted from PBMCs, obtained 1,700 to 2,000 days after a stem cell transplant with posttransplant cyclophosphamide. The receptors come from a female patient in her forties or fifties who received an allogeneic stem cell transplant from a related donor, was CMV-positive, and had no GVHD. Some T cells could come from the graft donor.

This rearrangement joins TRBV15 to TRBJ2-1; 7 bases are a match to TRBD1. The CDR3 consists of 19 residues. The germline V gene encodes CDR1 LNHNV and CDR2 YYDKDF (reference sequence). The V and J ends lost 0 bases and 0 bases, in that order; junction bases with no gene match: 11. The CDR3 DNA follows: TGTGCCACCAGCAGAGATATCGGGACAGAGGTCCCCTCCTACAATGAGCAGTTCTTC. Its protein is CATSRDIGTEVPSYNEQFF.

This chain links TRBV5-1 with TRBJ2-1; 12 positions match TRBD2. Trimming removed 4 bases from V and 2 bases from J; junction bases left unmatched: 4. Germline values: CDR1 SGHRS, CDR2 YFSETQ. The CDR3 is made up of 16 amino acids. CDR3: CASSLTSGGTYNEQFF. CDR3 nucleotide sequence: TGCGCCAGCAGCCTGACTAGCGGGGGCACCTACAATGAGCAGTTCTTC. The entire variable domain, with the rest obtained from reference TRBV5-1 and TRBJ2-1, is as follows: KAGVTQTPRYLIKTRGQQVTLSCSPISGHRSVSWYQQTPGQGLQFLFEYFSETQRNKGNFPGRFSGRQFSNSRSEMNVSTLELGDSALYLCASSLTSGGTYNEQFFGPGTRLTVL.

The rearrangement links TRBV5-8 to TRBJ1-1; 7 bases are shared with TRBD1. Losses at the gene ends were 4 bases for V and 8 bases for J; bases not matched to a gene: 5. The CDR3 spans 12 residues. Germline assignment: CDR1 SGHTS and CDR2 YDEGEE. As DNA, the CDR3 is TGTGCCAGCAGCCCCGGACAGGCCGAAGCTTTCTTT. This codes for CASSPGQAEAFF.

V gene TRBV18 combines with J gene TRBJ2-7, with D uncertain. CDR1 is KGHSH, CDR2 LQKENI, per germline. This CDR3 comprises 13 residues. Trimming took off 0 bases at V and 1 base at J, with 4 bases between the two ends. CDR3 in amino acids: CASSPPTSYEQYF. CDR3 in DNA: TGTGCCAGCTCACCACCGACTTCCTACGAGCAGTACTTC.

This clone was recorded a few times. The chain couples TRBV7-9 to TRBJ2-7; 9 nucleotides line up with TRBD2. V gave up 1 base and J gave up 2 bases; unmatched junction bases: 9. Germline V gene data show CDR1 as SEHNR and CDR2 as FQNEAQ (reference sequence). The CDR3 extends over 17 amino acids. The CDR3 DNA follows: TGTGCCAGCAGCTTAGGGAGGATAGCGGGGGCTACCTACGAGCAGTACTTC. It specifies CASSLGRIAGATYEQYF.

The chain has TRBV6-1 and TRBJ1-1, with D perhaps TRBD1 (5 bases). The V gene lost 5 bases and the J gene lost 1 base, with 8 bases spanning the gap. Germline V CDR1 and CDR2: MNHNS, SASEGT. The CDR3 sequence is 13 residues long. CDR3 bases: TGTGCCAGCAGTTGGGACTGGAACACTGAAGCTTTCTTT. This translates into CASSWDWNTEAFF.

This clone was detected a few times. The chain joins TRBV7-9 to TRBJ1-5; the D is unclear. Germline CDR1 SEHNR, CDR2 FQNEAQ (reference sequence). V was shortened by 5 bases and J by 6 bases, with 8 bases between the two germline ends. The CDR3 length is 12 residues. CDR3 DNA: TGTGCCAGCAGCACAGACGGTCAGCCCCAGCATTTT. Its translation is CASSTDGQPQHF. Full variable domain (missing parts from reference TRBV7-9 and TRBJ1-5): DTGVSQNPRHKITKRGQNVTFRCDPISEHNRLYWYRQTLGQGPEFLTYFQNEAQLEKSRLLSDRFSAERPKGSFSTLEIQRTEQGDSAMYLCASSTDGQPQHFGDGTRLSIL.